One sample yielded the 32 T cell receptor beta chains listed below, sequenced in a study of Graves' ophthalmopathy and Graves' hyperthyroidism. Using RNA transcripts, the TCR beta CDR3 regions were amplified. Following a first-round RT-PCR that used HTBI primers, a second-round multiplex PCR was carried out. TCRdb passed the multiplex PCR reads through MiXCR, listing each CDR3 protein once. The top ten clones hold approximately 13% of a sample with about 340,000 distinct CDR3 sequences, 15% to 20% of them seen once. The sample comprised peripheral blood. The receptors shown here come from an adult man with Graves' ophthalmopathy.

This clonotype was recorded many times. V is TRBV6-1 and J is TRBJ1-1; 10 bases agree with TRBD1. CDR1 is MNHNS, CDR2 SASEGT, per germline. V gave up 4 bases and J gave up 3 bases; unmatched junction bases: 5. The CDR3 runs 15 residues. CDR3 DNA sequence: TGTGCCAGCAGTGGACCGGGGACAGGGGACACTGAAGCTTTCTTT. This encodes CASSGPGTGDTEAFF.

This clonotype appeared many times. The V gene is TRBV6-5, the J gene TRBJ1-1, with D unclear. This CDR3 is 15 amino acids long. Trimming pared 5 bases from V and 1 base from J, leaving 14 bases between. Germline V gene lookup returns CDR1 MNHEY and CDR2 SVGAGI. The DNA for the CDR3 is TGTGCCAGCAGTCCCCGCAGAGTACCGAACACTGAAGCTTTCTTT. This sequence encodes CASSPRRVPNTEAFF.

This clonotype appeared a few times. This sequence may be a read error, since a much larger clone differs from it by one base. The J gene is TRBJ1-1, the V gene TRBV19; D might be TRBD1 (6 bases). Germline values: CDR1 LNHDA, CDR2 SQIVND (reference sequence). Trimming stripped 1 base from V and 5 bases from J, with 14 bases between. This CDR3 spans 15 amino acids. The CDR3, as DNA: TGTGCCAGTAGTATAGTAGGGACATGGGGGACTGAAGCTTTCTTT. Protein product: CASSIVGTWGTEAFF.

In its sample, this clonotype was seen a few times. This rearrangement joins TRBV20-1 to TRBJ2-5; TRBD1 matches 7 bases. The germline V gene encodes CDR1 DFQATT and CDR2 SNEGSKA (reference sequence). Unmatched junction bases numbered 11, after V lost 6 bases and J lost 4 bases. The CDR3 has 14 residues. The CDR3 protein is CSALTGQDLETQYF. The CDR3 bases are TGCAGTGCCCTGACTGGACAGGACTTAGAGACCCAGTACTTC.

The chain joins TRBV2 to TRBJ2-7; D possibly corresponds to TRBD1 (6 bases). The CDR3 contains 13 residues. V was shortened by 7 bases and J by 0 bases, with 10 bases between the two germline ends. CDR1 is SNHLY and CDR2 is FYNNEI in the germline V gene. Here the CDR3 DNA reads TGTGCCAGCAAGGGGACAAGCTCCTACGAGCAGTACTTC. This gives the protein CASKGTSSYEQYF.

This clonotype was detected ten times or more. The CDR3 DNA follows: TGTGCCAGCAGCTACAGGGGTCAAAGTAGCAATCAGCCCCAGCATTTT. Protein product: CASSYRGQSSNQPQHF. The J gene is TRBJ1-5, the V gene TRBV6-5, with 7 bases fitting TRBD1. V was clipped by 6 bases and J by 0 bases; unmatched bases: 8. The CDR3 is 16 residues long. Germline V gene sequence: CDR1 MNHEY, CDR2 SVGAGI.

The sample holds many counts of this clonotype. The V call is TRBV19, the J call TRBJ1-2; no reliable D call. Trimming pared 5 bases from V and 7 bases from J, leaving 14 bases between. Germline V gene sequence: CDR1 LNHDA, CDR2 SQIVND (reference sequence). The CDR3 runs to 13 residues. The CDR3, as DNA: TGTGCCAGTAGTCGGTCTGAGCGTACTGGCTACACCTTC. Protein product: CASSRSERTGYTF.

This clonotype was seen repeatedly, ten times or more. The chain employs TRBV7-2 and TRBJ2-2; D is uncertain. From germline, CDR1 is SGHTA and CDR2 FQGNSA. The CDR3 runs to 13 residues. Between the trimmed V and J ends, which lost 5 bases and 7 bases, there was a span of 11 bases. The CDR3 DNA follows: TGTGCCAGCAGCAAAACCCGGGTCGGGGAGCTGTTTTTT. Protein: CASSKTRVGELFF.

This clonotype was counted many times. The rearrangement joins TRBV11-2 to TRBJ2-5; TRBD1 aligns across 11 bases. The CDR3 totals 17 residues. Germline CDR1 SGHAT, CDR2 FQNNGV. V was pared by 4 bases and J by 5 bases, with 12 bases of the junction left unmatched. The CDR3 protein is CASSSGWTGGAGETQYF. The DNA of the CDR3 is TGTGCCAGCAGCTCGGGGTGGACAGGGGGCGCGGGGGAGACCCAGTACTTC.

There are many counts of this clonotype. This chain connects TRBV20-1 to TRBJ2-7, with D possibly matching TRBD1 (6 bases). Trimming pared 5 bases from V and 5 bases from J, leaving 13 bases between. Germline values: CDR1 DFQATT, CDR2 SNEGSKA (reference sequence). The CDR3 spans 12 residues. CDR3 loop: CSARATGHEQYF. In nucleotides, the CDR3 is TGCAGTGCTCGAGCAACAGGGCACGAGCAGTACTTC.

Worth noting for this clonotype: A much larger clone differs from this one at a single base, so this may be a read error. This chain connects TRBV10-3 to TRBJ2-7; 9 positions match TRBD1. The germline V gene encodes CDR1 ENHRY and CDR2 SYGVKD. This CDR3 has 16 residues. The junction had 8 bases not matched to a gene; V was cut back by 4 bases and J by 1 base. Written as DNA, the CDR3 is TGTGCCATCAGTGCCTTCGGACAGGGGCCTTCCTACGAGCAGTACTTC. Its translation: CAISAFGQGPSYEQYF.

The sample holds many counts of this clonotype. This chain uses TRBV28 with TRBJ2-7; 9 bases are shared with TRBD2. Germline CDR1 reads MDHEN; CDR2 reads SYDVKM. The CDR3 length is 16 residues. Trimming at V came to 5 bases and at J to 4 bases, leaving 12 bases not matched to a gene. The CDR3 here is CASSGPQRGETYEQYF. As DNA, the CDR3 is TGTGCCAGCAGTGGCCCCCAGCGGGGGGAGACGTACGAGCAGTACTTC. Based on the CDR3 plus reference TRBV28 and TRBJ2-7, the full variable domain is DVKVTQSSRYLVKRTGEKVFLECVQDMDHENMFWYRQDPGLGLRLIYFSYDVKMKEKGDIPEGYSVSREKKERFSLILESASTNQTSMYLCASSGPQRGETYEQYFGPGTRLTVT.

Ten or more counts support this clonotype. This chain joins TRBV6-1 and TRBJ1-1, with D possibly being TRBD1 (6 bases). The length of the CDR3 is 14 residues. Trimming removed 7 bases at V and 0 bases at J, with 12 bases between. The germline V gene has CDR1 MNHNS and CDR2 SASEGT. The CDR3 loop is CASKTQGLNTEAFF. CDR3 sequence (DNA): TGTGCCAGCAAGACACAGGGACTGAACACTGAAGCTTTCTTT.

This clonotype was detected many times. The V and J genes are TRBV5-1 and TRBJ2-7; D perhaps matches TRBD2 (5 bases). The CDR3 contains 14 residues. Trimming left V 1 base short and J 2 bases short, with 10 bases between. The germline V gene has CDR1 SGHRS and CDR2 YFSETQ. The CDR3 DNA reads as TGCGCCAGCAGCTTGTCGGCCGGGGCCTACGAGCAGTACTTC. Its translation is CASSLSAGAYEQYF.

This clonotype was seen ten or more times. This chain uses TRBV7-2 with TRBJ2-4; D gene ambiguous. Germline lookup yields CDR1 SGHTA and CDR2 FQGNSA. This CDR3 has 15 amino acids. Trimming removed 5 bases at V and 3 bases at J, with 14 bases between. In nucleotides, the CDR3 is TGTGCCAGCAGCCGCCTAGGGTCGGACAAAAACATTCAGTACTTC. Protein product: CASSRLGSDKNIQYF.

The chain has TRBV6-2 or TRBV6-3 and TRBJ2-2, with 13 bases aligning to TRBD2. CDR1 and CDR2 from the germline V gene are MNHEY and SVGEGT. V shed 2 bases and J 2 bases; nucleotides not matched to a gene: 11. The CDR3 sequence is 20 residues long. CDR3 protein: CASSYTTSGRQRGNTGELFF. The DNA for the CDR3 is TGTGCCAGCAGTTACACGACTAGCGGGAGGCAGAGGGGCAACACCGGGGAGCTGTTTTTT.

This clonotype was picked up many times. This chain uses TRBV12-3 or TRBV12-4 with TRBJ1-5; D not certain. Trimming removed 5 bases at V and 1 base at J, with 12 bases between. The CDR3 length is 15 residues. The CDR3 region is CASSRTAASNQPQHF. CDR3 DNA: TGTGCCAGCAGTCGGACGGCCGCGAGCAATCAGCCCCAGCATTTT.

The sample holds many counts of this clonotype. This may arise from a read error, as a much more abundant clone is one base away. CDR3 region: CASSLGGISGSTIYF. CDR3 in DNA: TGTGCCAGCAGCTTAGGAGGGATCTCGGGAAGCACCATATATTTT. The chain joins TRBV7-8 to TRBJ1-3; D is ambiguous. The CDR3 is made up of 15 amino acids. Germline V lookup: CDR1 SGHVS, CDR2 FQNEAQ.

This clonotype has ten or more counts. The V call is TRBV5-1, the J call TRBJ2-7; D perhaps matches TRBD2 (6 bases). Trimming stripped 4 bases from V and 3 bases from J, with 17 bases between. The CDR3 sequence is 15 residues long. In germline, CDR1 is SGHRS, CDR2 YFSETQ. The CDR3 DNA sequence: TGCGCCAGCAGCCCCGGAGGGGTCCAATTCTACGAGCAGTACTTC. Encoded protein: CASSPGGVQFYEQYF. Full variable domain (remainder filled in from reference TRBV5-1 and TRBJ2-7): KAGVTQTPRYLIKTRGQQVTLSCSPISGHRSVSWYQQTPGQGLQFLFEYFSETQRNKGNFPGRFSGRQFSNSRSEMNVSTLELGDSALYLCASSPGGVQFYEQYFGPGTRLTVT.

About this clonotype: It may be a read error: a sequence one base away is much more abundant. The rearrangement links TRBV3-1 to TRBJ2-7; the D gene is possibly TRBD1 (6 bases). Trimming removed 2 bases at V and 0 bases at J, with 11 bases between. Per germline, CDR1 LGHDT and CDR2 YNNKEL (reference sequence). The length of the CDR3 is 15 residues. CDR3 DNA sequence: TGTGCCAGCAGCCAATGGGACATCTCCTCCTACGAGCAGTACTTC. This translates into CASSQWDISSYEQYF.

The chain has TRBV5-1 and TRBJ2-5; 9 bases line up with TRBD2. Trimming took 0 bases from V and 5 from J; bases not matched to a gene: 8. This CDR3 contains 16 residues. Germline CDR1 and CDR2: SGHRS and YFSETQ. For the CDR3, the DNA is TGCGCCAGCAGCTTGGTGTTAGCGGGAGCCATGGAGACCCAGTACTTC. It is translated as CASSLVLAGAMETQYF.

This chain joins TRBV18 and TRBJ2-7; D unresolved. This CDR3 region has 15 residues. Deletions cut 2 bases from V and 0 bases from J, with 11 bases between. The germline V gene encodes CDR1 KGHSH and CDR2 LQKENI. The CDR3 nucleotides read TGTGCCAGCTCACCAACGCGGACCAACTCCTACGAGCAGTACTTC. Amino acids: CASSPTRTNSYEQYF.

This clonotype appeared many times. The rearrangement uses TRBV12-3 or TRBV12-4 and TRBJ2-5, with 9 nucleotides matching TRBD2. The trim removed 8 bases at V and 3 bases at J, leaving 7 bases unmatched. CDR3 length: 14 residues. CDR3 residues: CASRRAGGEETQYF. DNA of the CDR3: TGTGCCAGCCGTCGGGCGGGGGGGGAAGAGACCCAGTACTTC.

The V and J genes are TRBV5-1 and TRBJ2-7; 8 positions agree with TRBD1. This CDR3 is built from 15 residues. Germline V CDR1 and CDR2: SGHRS, YFSETQ. After removal of 0 bases from V and 7 bases from J, the junction contained 9 bases not matched to a gene. Here the CDR3 DNA reads TGCGCCAGCAGCTTGGGAGGACAGGGTTTTTGGGAGCAGTACTTC. Translating gives CASSLGGQGFWEQYF.

Only one count was recorded for this clonotype. The V gene is TRBV2, the J gene TRBJ2-7; D remains unclear. The V end was cut by 8 bases, the J end by 4 bases, with 18 bases between. CDR1 is SNHLY, CDR2 FYNNEI, per germline. This CDR3 has 14 amino acids. CDR3 sequence reads: CASLFGEPSYEQYF. The CDR3 region has the DNA TGTGCCAGCCTTTTCGGTGAGCCCTCTTACGAGCAGTACTTC.

In its sample, this clonotype was seen many times. J is TRBJ1-2 and V is TRBV27; D gene ambiguous. The V gene lost 6 bases and the J gene lost 3 bases, with 26 bases spanning the gap. The germline V gene encodes CDR1 MNHEY and CDR2 SMNVEV (reference sequence). The CDR3 runs to 18 residues. The CDR3 protein is CASRGLPPTRSRDYGYTF. The CDR3 DNA reads TGTGCCAGCAGAGGACTCCCCCCGACAAGATCGAGGGACTATGGCTACACCTTC.

The CDR3 coding sequence is TGTGCCAGCAGTTACTCGGTCAGGGGGTTTGCCGAGCAGTACTTC. Amino acid sequence: CASSYSVRGFAEQYF. The chain combines TRBV6-5 with TRBJ2-7, with 7 bases aligning to TRBD1. J lost 6 bases, V lost 0 bases, and 8 bases had no gene match. Germline V gene data show CDR1 as MNHEY and CDR2 as SVGAGI. The CDR3 has 15 amino acids.

Ten or more counts support this clonotype. This chain links TRBV6-2 or TRBV6-3 with TRBJ2-7; D possibly corresponds to TRBD2 (5 bases). V lost 2 bases and J 2 bases, leaving 19 bases between the germline ends. Germline CDR1 MNHEY, CDR2 SVGEGT. The CDR3 length is 17 residues. CDR3 loop: CASSYPTVGESTYEQYF. The CDR3 DNA reads as TGTGCCAGCAGTTACCCGACGGTGGGAGAGAGCACCTACGAGCAGTACTTC.

This clonotype was detected ten times or more. The chain recombines TRBV5-6 with TRBJ1-6; D is uncertain. The CDR3 loop spans 16 amino acids. Deletions cut 0 bases from V and 0 bases from J, with 7 bases between. Germline V gene lookup returns CDR1 SGHDT and CDR2 YYEEEE. CDR3 sequence: CASSLEQNSYNSPLHF. Written as DNA, the CDR3 is TGTGCCAGCAGCTTGGAACAGAACTCCTATAATTCACCCCTCCACTTT.

This clonotype appeared once. V gene TRBV19 combines with J gene TRBJ1-2; TRBD1 aligns across 7 bases. This CDR3 spans 13 amino acids. Germline values: CDR1 LNHDA, CDR2 SQIVND (reference sequence). V was clipped by 9 bases and J by 3 bases; unmatched bases: 7. The CDR3 sequence: CASGGGTDYGYTF. DNA for the CDR3: TGTGCCAGCGGGGGCGGGACAGACTATGGCTACACCTTC. The entire variable domain, with the rest obtained from reference TRBV19 and TRBJ1-2, is as follows: DGGITQSPKYLFRKEGQNVTLSCEQNLNHDAMYWYRQDPGQGLRLIYYSQIVNDFQKGDIAEGYSVSREKKESFPLTVTSAQKNPTAFYLCASGGGTDYGYTFGSGTRLTVV.

This clonotype was observed at least ten times. The chain recombines TRBV6-2 or TRBV6-3 with TRBJ2-5; D is perhaps TRBD2 (7 bases). The CDR3 sequence is 17 residues long. CDR1 is MNHEY and CDR2 is SVGEGT in the germline V gene. V was clipped by 5 bases and J by 5 bases, with 24 bases between them. CDR3 nucleotide sequence: TGTGCCAGCAGTCCCCCCGCTGGCGGGGGCCGCCGGGAGACCCAGTACTTC. Translated, it gives CASSPPAGGGRRETQYF.

This clonotype was picked up many times. V usage is TRBV29-1 and J usage is TRBJ1-2; D is possibly TRBD1 (6 bases). This CDR3 is 14 amino acids long. V was trimmed by 4 bases and J by 5 bases, leaving 17 bases between them. Germline V gene data show CDR1 as SQVTM and CDR2 as ANQGSEA. The CDR3 region has the DNA TGCAGCGTTGGTGGGCAGGGGTTAAAGTATGGCTACACCTTC. It translates to CSVGGQGLKYGYTF.